One sample yielded the 31 T cell receptor beta chains listed below, sequenced in a study of blood T cell repertoires in COVID-19. Some clones are missing from TCRdb's copy, which holds only in-frame ones; the method was immunoSEQ multiplex PCR. Of over 250,000 clones listed, around 86% are singletons. Sample: PBMCs or T cells enriched from blood (not recorded which). The receptor source for this set is a woman aged 18-35 years who had recovered from COVID-19.

The chain has TRBV7-2 and TRBJ1-1, with 7 bases identical to TRBD1. CDR1 and CDR2 (germline): SGHTA, FQGNSA. With V trimmed by 3 bases and J by 0 bases, 7 bases remained unmatched. CDR3 size: 16 residues. The CDR3 is CASSFQSGTVNTEAFF. The CDR3 DNA reads as TGTGCCAGCAGCTTTCAGTCCGGGACAGTGAACACTGAAGCTTTCTTT. Filled out from reference TRBV7-2 and TRBJ1-1, the complete variable domain reads GAGVSQSPSNKVTEKGKDVELRCDPISGHTALYWYRQSLGQGLEFLIYFQGNSAPDKSGLPSDRFSAERTGGSVSTLTIQRTQQEDSAVYLCASSFQSGTVNTEAFFGQGTRLTVV.

There are a few counts of this clone. V is TRBV4-3 and J is TRBJ1-1; D unclear. This CDR3 has 13 amino acids. CDR1 and CDR2 (germline): LGHNA, YSLEER. V dropped 3 bases and J dropped 0 bases, with 5 bases sitting between them. This CDR3 reads CASSHIVNTEAFF. The CDR3 region has the DNA TGCGCCAGCAGCCATATAGTGAACACTGAAGCTTTCTTT.

The V call is TRBV18, the J call TRBJ1-2; D not certain. Germline loops: CDR1 KGHSH, CDR2 LQKENI. This CDR3 spans 13 amino acids. Trimming pared 3 bases from V and 6 bases from J, leaving 11 bases between. CDR3 residues: CASSPAGEDGYTF. DNA of the CDR3: TGTGCCAGCTCACCGGCCGGGGAGGATGGCTACACCTTC.

The chain combines TRBV3-1 (or the pseudogene TRBV3-2) with TRBJ2-3; D might be TRBD2 (6 bases). V lost 2 bases to trimming and J lost 0 bases, with 9 bases between them. Germline CDR1 and CDR2: LGHDT and YNNKEL (reference sequence). The CDR3 runs to 15 residues. Written as DNA, the CDR3 is TGTGCCAGCAGCCAAATGGGGGGAAGCACAGATACGCAGTATTTT. It specifies CASSQMGGSTDTQYF.

The chain is built from TRBV7-9 and TRBJ1-3; D may be TRBD1 (5 bases). The CDR3 has 15 residues. The V gene's germline CDR1 is SEHNR and CDR2 FQNEAQ (reference sequence). Deletions cut 3 bases from V and 0 bases from J, with 9 bases between. Here the CDR3 reads CASSFGGASGNTIYF. The CDR3 DNA reads TGTGCCAGCAGCTTCGGCGGGGCCTCTGGAAACACCATATATTTT.

The V and J genes are TRBV4-3 and TRBJ1-1, with 8 bases aligning to TRBD1. With V trimmed by 1 base and J by 4 bases, 5 bases remained unmatched. There are 15 residues in the CDR3. CDR1 LGHNA and CDR2 YSLEER come from the germline V gene. CDR3 residues: CASSQGGQGPTEAFF. In DNA form, the CDR3 reads TGCGCCAGCAGCCAAGGTGGACAGGGCCCCACTGAAGCTTTCTTT.

The chain carries TRBV9 and TRBJ1-1; unclear D gene. Deletions cut 0 bases from V and 6 bases from J, with 12 bases between. There are 14 residues in the CDR3. The V gene's germline CDR1 is SGDLS and CDR2 YYNGEE. The CDR3 protein is CASSVGALEPEAFF. DNA for the CDR3: TGTGCCAGCAGCGTAGGTGCTTTAGAACCTGAAGCTTTCTTT.

The V and J genes are TRBV28 and TRBJ2-1; 16 bases fit TRBD2. In germline, CDR1 is MDHEN, CDR2 SYDVKM. J lost 9 bases, V lost 5 bases, and 7 bases had no gene match. The CDR3 spans 16 residues. The DNA for the CDR3 is TGTGCCAGCAGTCCCTACGGGACTAGCGGGAGGGGTGAGCAGTTCTTC. Translated, it gives CASSPYGTSGRGEQFF.

The V gene is TRBV6-4, the J gene TRBJ1-1; D perhaps matches TRBD1 (6 bases). The CDR3 sequence is 15 residues long. Trimming shortened V by 9 bases and J by 1 base, and 18 bases separated the two germline ends. The V gene's germline CDR1 is MRHNA and CDR2 SNTAGT. In DNA, the CDR3 is TGTGCCAGAAAGAGAAGGGGACATTCGAACACTGAAGCTTTCTTT. Its protein is CARKRRGHSNTEAFF.

The chain combines TRBV15 with TRBJ1-1; 10 bases align to TRBD1. The J segment lost 3 bases and the V segment lost 1 base, leaving 2 bases of the junction unmatched. Germline V gives CDR1 LNHNV, CDR2 YYDKDF (reference sequence). This CDR3 contains 15 residues. CDR3: CATSRGTGGYTEAFF. The CDR3 DNA follows: TGTGCCACCAGCAGAGGGACAGGGGGATACACTGAAGCTTTCTTT.

The CDR3 region has the DNA TGTGCCAGCAGCTTAGCATTCCGGGGGGCTGGGTACGAGCAGTACTTC. Translation: CASSLAFRGAGYEQYF. The chain links TRBV7-2 to TRBJ2-7; tentatively, D is TRBD2 (7 bases). The CDR3 runs to 16 residues. V was pared by 0 bases and J by 4 bases, with 16 bases between. Germline V gene data show CDR1 as SGHTA and CDR2 as FQGNSA.

CDR3 loop: CASSSAGGQFF. The CDR3 region has the DNA TGTGCCAGCAGCTCCGCGGGGGGGCAGTTCTTC. J is TRBJ2-1 and V is TRBV11-3; 8 bases match TRBD2. The germline gives CDR1 SGHNT, CDR2 YENEEA. V shed 4 bases, J shed 12 bases, and the junction held 2 bases outside the gene matches. This CDR3 spans 11 amino acids.

The chain employs TRBV5-4 and TRBJ1-5, with 8 bases identical to TRBD1. CDR3 length equals 15 residues. The germline gives CDR1 SGHNT, CDR2 YYREEE (reference sequence). V shed 4 bases and J 6 bases; nucleotides not matched to a gene: 9. The CDR3 region has the DNA TGTGCCAGCAGCCCCGACAGGGGTGTCGGTCAGCCCCAGCATTTT. Protein: CASSPDRGVGQPQHF.

This clone was detected only once. The gene calls are TRBV11-3 and TRBJ2-3; D is uncertain. The CDR3 extends over 16 amino acids. V lost 5 bases and J lost 2, with 17 bases in between. Looked up from germline, CDR1 is SGHNT and CDR2 is YENEEA. The DNA for the CDR3 is TGTGCCAGCAGCCAACGCTACCGAACCTCCACAGATACGCAGTATTTT. Protein product: CASSQRYRTSTDTQYF.

The genes are TRBV5-1 and TRBJ2-7; 7 bases align to TRBD1. V lost 4 bases, J lost 7 bases, and 17 bases stayed unmatched. The CDR3 loop spans 16 amino acids. Germline assignment: CDR1 SGHRS and CDR2 YFSETQ. The CDR3 is CASSPPSGQTLGEQYF. In DNA form, the CDR3 reads TGCGCCAGCAGCCCCCCTTCGGGACAGACACTTGGAGAGCAGTACTTC.

CDR3 region: CASSGTGVTGELFF. The CDR3 nucleotides read TGTGCCAGCAGTGGAACAGGGGTTACCGGGGAGCTGTTTTTT. V is TRBV2 and J is TRBJ2-2; 7 nucleotides line up with TRBD1. The ends lost 4 bases at V and 5 bases at J; junction bases unmatched: 4. The CDR3 spans 14 residues. Germline CDR1 and CDR2: SNHLY and FYNNEI.

This chain uses TRBV4-3 with TRBJ1-1; TRBD1 aligns across 7 bases. This CDR3 has 20 amino acids. Germline CDR1 and CDR2: LGHNA and YSLEER. With 0 bases clipped from V and 4 bases from J, the junction kept 20 bases outside the gene matches. CDR3 coding DNA: TGCGCCAGCAGCCAAGATCGGCCCGAAAAAAAGCAACAGGGGAGCACTGAAGCTTTCTTT. Translated, it gives CASSQDRPEKKQQGSTEAFF.

V usage is TRBV19 and J usage is TRBJ1-1, with 7 positions matching TRBD1. This CDR3 region has 17 residues. CDR1 and CDR2 (germline): LNHDA, SQIVND (reference sequence). Trimming at V came to 4 bases and at J to 4 bases, leaving 15 bases not matched to a gene. In DNA, the CDR3 is TGTGCCAGTAGTAGGACAGGAGGATTCGGTATGGGCACTGAAGCTTTCTTT. This encodes CASSRTGGFGMGTEAFF.

CDR3 in DNA: TGTGCCAGCAGCCAAGGCCGCGGACTAGCGGGGACCTACAATGAGCAGTTCTTC. This codes for CASSQGRGLAGTYNEQFF. J is TRBJ2-1 and V is TRBV3-1 (or the pseudogene TRBV3-2), with 12 bases lining up with TRBD2. Trimming at V came to 1 base and at J to 2 bases, leaving 6 bases not matched to a gene. Germline V gene data show CDR1 as LGHDT and CDR2 as YNNKEL (reference sequence). This CDR3 is 18 amino acids long.

This clone was counted a few times. This chain joins TRBV24-1 and TRBJ2-3; 8 bases match TRBD1. The CDR3 runs to 17 residues. CDR1 KGHDR and CDR2 SFDVKD come from the germline V gene. Trimming at V came to 5 bases and at J to 1 base, leaving 10 bases not matched to a gene. This CDR3 reads CATSAPTGVEGTDTQYF. The CDR3 DNA sequence: TGTGCCACCAGTGCCCCGACAGGGGTTGAGGGCACAGATACGCAGTATTTT.

This chain links TRBV7-2 with TRBJ2-7; D perhaps matches TRBD2 (5 bases). The CDR3 loop spans 14 amino acids. With 4 bases removed from V and 2 bases from J, the gap between germline ends came to 12 bases. Germline values: CDR1 SGHTA, CDR2 FQGNSA. The CDR3 DNA follows: TGTGCCAGCAGCTCCAGAGCGGCCACCTACGAGCAGTACTTC. Its protein is CASSSRAATYEQYF. The full variable domain, rest sourced from reference TRBV7-2 and TRBJ2-7, is GAGVSQSPSNKVTEKGKDVELRCDPISGHTALYWYRQSLGQGLEFLIYFQGNSAPDKSGLPSDRFSAERTGGSVSTLTIQRTQQEDSAVYLCASSSRAATYEQYFGPGTRLTVT.

The chain has TRBV10-2 and TRBJ2-1; D remains unclear. The V gene's germline CDR1 is WSHSY and CDR2 SAAADI. This CDR3 has 14 residues. V gave up 3 bases and J gave up 5 bases, with 11 bases separating them. CDR3 nucleotides: TGCGCCAGCAGTGATGGTAGAGATCACAATGAGCAGTTCTTC. Translation: CASSDGRDHNEQFF.

This rearrangement joins TRBV28 to TRBJ1-4; 9 bases fit TRBD1. In germline, CDR1 is MDHEN, CDR2 SYDVKM. The CDR3 contains 14 residues. The V gene end was trimmed by 7 bases and the J gene end by 7 bases; junction bases not matched to a gene: 7. Here the CDR3 DNA reads TGTGCCAGCACCTCACAGGGGGCTGGTGAAAAACTGTTTTTT. Its protein is CASTSQGAGEKLFF. The whole variable domain, filled in from reference TRBV28 and TRBJ1-4, reads DVKVTQSSRYLVKRTGEKVFLECVQDMDHENMFWYRQDPGLGLRLIYFSYDVKMKEKGDIPEGYSVSREKKERFSLILESASTNQTSMYLCASTSQGAGEKLFFGSGTQLSVL.

This rearrangement joins TRBV19 to TRBJ2-1; 9 positions agree with TRBD2. The germline V gene has CDR1 LNHDA and CDR2 SQIVND (reference sequence). The trim removed 6 bases at V and 2 bases at J, leaving 5 bases unmatched. This CDR3 has 15 amino acids. Here the CDR3 reads CASSIAGGAYNEQFF. The CDR3 DNA sequence: TGTGCCAGTAGCATCGCGGGGGGGGCCTACAATGAGCAGTTCTTC.

The chain joins TRBV30 to TRBJ1-2; TRBD1 agrees at 7 bases. CDR3 length: 14 amino acids. V was pared by 0 bases and J by 6 bases, with 7 bases of the junction left unmatched. Germline V gives CDR1 GTSNPN, CDR2 SVGIG (reference sequence). In DNA form, the CDR3 reads TGTGCCTGGAGTGTAACACAGGGGCTTAATGGCTACACCTTC. It encodes CAWSVTQGLNGYTF.

The chain carries TRBV6-5 and TRBJ2-2; no definite D call. The ends were cut back, 6 bases at V and 1 base at J, with 6 bases in the middle. Germline V CDR1 and CDR2: MNHEY, SVGAGI. The CDR3 length is 13 residues. CDR3 coding DNA: TGTGCCAGCAGGCAGGAGAACACCGGGGAGCTGTTTTTT. This codes for CASRQENTGELFF.

The chain carries TRBV5-1 and TRBJ2-6, with TRBD1 matching 10 bases. V gave up 7 bases and J gave up 0 bases; unmatched junction bases: 13. CDR1 is SGHRS, CDR2 YFSETQ, per germline. There are 19 residues in the CDR3. The CDR3 reads CASLGQGSHVSSGANVLTF. The CDR3 region has the DNA TGCGCCAGCTTGGGACAGGGGTCCCATGTGAGCTCTGGGGCCAACGTCCTGACTTTC.

J is TRBJ2-7 and V is TRBV7-8; 7 bases agree with TRBD2. The CDR3 consists of 12 residues. J was trimmed by 5 bases and V by 4 bases; bases with no gene match: 2. Germline V lookup: CDR1 SGHVS, CDR2 FQNEAQ. Here the CDR3 DNA reads TGTGCCAGCAGCTCCGCGGGGGACGAGCAGTACTTC. Protein: CASSSAGDEQYF.

The gene calls are TRBV10-1 and TRBJ2-3, with TRBD2 matching 9 bases. J was trimmed by 6 bases and V by 5 bases; bases with no gene match: 6. The V gene's germline CDR1 is WNHNN and CDR2 SYGVQD (reference sequence). The CDR3 extends over 14 amino acids. The CDR3 DNA follows: TGCGCCAGCAGTTCGAGCGGGAGGCCGGATACGCAGTATTTT. It is translated as CASSSSGRPDTQYF.

This clone was seen once. The rearrangement links TRBV2 to TRBJ2-3; 7 bases map to TRBD1. The CDR3 totals 14 residues. Per germline, CDR1 SNHLY and CDR2 FYNNEI. Trimming removed 5 bases from V and 0 bases from J; junction bases left unmatched: 2. The CDR3 DNA reads as TGTGCCAGCAGTTGGGACAGCAGCACAGATACGCAGTATTTT. This codes for CASSWDSSTDTQYF.

This clone has a handful of counts. V and J are TRBV10-1 and TRBJ2-7, with 7 bases fitting TRBD1. This CDR3 comprises 13 residues. Per germline, CDR1 WNHNN and CDR2 SYGVQD (reference sequence). J gave up 2 bases and V 4 bases, and 2 bases lay outside the gene matches. The CDR3 DNA is TGCGCCAGCAGTGCCGGGACAGCCTACGAGCAGTACTTC. Residues: CASSAGTAYEQYF.